This TCR beta chain was observed in a study of OX40 agonist ivuxolimab in advanced cancers. In the study overall: Ivuxolimab was an agonistic, fully human IgG2 monoclonal antibody directed against OX40 (CD134), a costimulatory receptor. Intravenous ivuxolimab was administered to patients every 2 weeks at six dose levels: 0.01, 0.1, 0.3, 1.5, 3 and 10 mg/kg. Among the approximately 50 dose-escalation patients, roughly 20 had hepatocellular carcinoma, approximately 15 melanoma, 9 renal cell carcinoma and 9 head and neck cancer. The dose-escalation cohort was around 83% male with a mean age of approximately 60 years, ranging from roughly 20 to 80. Patients were allowed to have had prior anti-PD-1, anti-PD-L1 or anti-CTLA-4 therapy, and approximately 40% of the dose-escalation patients had previously received checkpoint inhibitors. Three dose-escalation patients achieved partial responses, one with hepatocellular carcinoma and two with cutaneous melanoma. Peripheral TCRbeta sequencing was intended to test whether TCR sequence diversity was altered and clonal T-cell expansion was caused by ivuxolimab. The paper describes the monotherapy dose-escalation part (N ≈ 51 patients) of the phase I trial of ivuxolimab. Overall study outcomes, separate from this receptor: The antigen specificity of the peripheral T cells that underwent clonal expansion was not determined. At doses of 0.1 to 3.0 mg/kg, clonal expansion of both CD4+ and CD8+ T cells in blood was seen between baseline and week 6. In the 0.1-3.0 mg/kg groups, partial responders had among the lowest normalized peripheral clonal expansion, particularly in CD8+ T cells. Low levels of normalized T-cell clonal expansion were also seen in some patients who did not respond. After ivuxolimab, CD8+ T cells had more expanded clones than CD4+ T cells on average.

Patients with autoimmune disease history or receiving systemic immunosuppression were excluded from the trial. Peripheral blood for TCR sequencing was collected from all dose cohorts at baseline, on cycle 4 day 1, and on cycle 7 day 1. The samples were drawn from a first-in-human, open-label, multicenter phase I dose-escalation trial of ivuxolimab. Adults with locally advanced or metastatic head and neck squamous cell, hepatocellular, melanoma or renal cell carcinoma were enrolled in the trial. Before TCR sequencing, CD4+ and CD8+ T cells were separately sorted from peripheral blood. Inclusive of the bounding cysteine and phenylalanine, the CDR3 is 14 residues long. CDR3 DNA is the only sequence kept; it has 42 bases, read in frame from the first base. V loses 8 bases of germline sequence and J loses 4 bases, and the interval between the two ends is 14 bases. CDR1 SNHLY and CDR2 FYNNEI are derived from the germline V gene.

The table lists this clone with a count of one. It has no known antigen specificity. No much larger clone exists at a distance of one base, and base qualities are not known. For sequencing of the TCRbeta CDR3 region, genomic DNA was extracted from the sorted cells. TCRbeta CDR3 regions were sequenced using the immunoSEQ Assay. TCRdb holds this immuneACCESS table with in-frame rearrangements only. Some clones are missing; in checked studies, unresolved V genes explain under half, and the rest has no known cause. In this sample the table shows 35,000 to 40,000 clones, over 75% of which occur a single time. Together, the top ten hold over 20% of the sample.

The material sequenced was CD4+ or CD8+ T cells sorted from blood, taken in a trial of the OX40 agonist ivuxolimab. This TCR was recovered from an adult with an advanced solid tumor such as melanoma, head and neck, liver or kidney cancer. The chain joins TRBV2 to TRBJ2-2; the D segment may tentatively be TRBD1 or TRBD2, each giving 5 matched bases. The CDR3 has the sequence CASGSGTATGELFF. The DNA reads TGTGCCAGCGGCTCCGGGACGGCCACCGGGGAGCTGTTTTTT.